This record looks at one T cell receptor beta chain sequence and its context. The antigen is unknown. Vbeta (60) and Jbeta (13) primers were used in the PCR. TCRdb's copy holds only in-frame clones and misses some; the assay was immunoSEQ multiplex PCR. The sample includes more than 200,000 clones, almost 80% of them seen just once. These data are taken from a study of cytomegalovirus exposure and HLA in healthy donors. Findings and limits, study-wide: Three chains tied to CMV proved CMV antigen-specific in vitro.

V dropped 3 bases and J dropped 6; count of bases not matched to a gene: 8. The CDR3 has 14 residues. Per the germline V gene, CDR1 is SGHTA and CDR2 is FQGNSA. The chain uses TRBV7-2 and TRBJ2-7; 7 positions agree with TRBD2. Input material: PBMCs. This sequence originates from a man in his late teens or twenties in good health and CMV-seronegative. The CDR3 spells CASSFIGTMSEQYF. The DNA for the CDR3 is TGTGCCAGCAGCTTCATTGGGACTATGAGCGAGCAGTACTTC. The entire variable domain, with the rest obtained from reference TRBV7-2 and TRBJ2-7, is as follows: GAGVSQSPSNKVTEKGKDVELRCDPISGHTALYWYRQSLGQGLEFLIYFQGNSAPDKSGLPSDRFSAERTGGSVSTLTIQRTQQEDSAVYLCASSFIGTMSEQYFGPGTRLTVT.